The text below deals with one TCR beta chain. Germline V CDR1 and CDR2: SGDLS, YYNGEE. The CDR3 totals 15 residues. Trimming took 1 base from V and 0 from J; bases not matched to a gene: 3. The time point denotes: pre-treatment sample, taken before nivolumab and TIL therapy. This record comes from a study of TIL therapy for anti-PD-1-resistant metastatic lung cancer. Sequencing used immunoSEQ v3. Some clones are missing from TCRdb's copy, which holds only in-frame ones; the method was immunoSEQ multiplex PCR. The sample lists just under 60,000 clones; around 69% were seen once. The specimen comprised blood, sampled at baseline. The chain combines TRBV9 with TRBJ1-1; 7 nucleotides line up with TRBD1. The TCR sequence derives from a person aged 25 to 85 with non-small cell lung cancer. CDR3 DNA sequence: TGTGCCAGCAGCGTAACGGGACAGCTGAACACTGAAGCTTTCTTT. This translates into CASSVTGQLNTEAFF.